Listed here are 24 T cell receptor beta chains from one sample, sequenced in a study of T-cell reconstitution after alpha-beta-depleted transplantation in children (dated by TCRdb to the mid-2010s). The receptor library was made with PCR. The sequencing machine was an Illumina HiSeq 2500. TCR library preparation used molecular barcoding, with unique molecular identifiers applied to normalize quantification of the TCRbeta repertoire. TCRdb's own reprocessing of the public reads used fastp at Q25 and MiXCR and kept productive beta chains. When rows share a CDR3 protein, they turn into one entry using the most common DNA and genes. In this sample the table shows 90,000 to 100,000 distinct CDR3 sequences, 20% to 25% of which occur a single time. About a fifth of the sample is held by the ten biggest clonotypes. The treatment or condition label on this specimen signifies: allogeneic hematopoietic cell transplantation with graft depleted of TCRalphabeta T cells and CD19 B cells.

The specimen was PBMCs, collected before TCRalphabeta/CD19-depleted stem cell transplant. Receptor source: a boy aged 2 to 10 with acute lymphoblastic leukemia, due to receive a stem cell transplant.

V and J are TRBV27 and TRBJ2-3; maybe TRBD2 (6 bases). CDR1 and CDR2 from the germline V gene are MNHEY and SMNVEV (reference sequence). Trimming shortened V by 4 bases and J by 6 bases, and 17 bases separated the two germline ends. This CDR3 spans 15 amino acids. CDR3 sequence reads: CASSSGGAWGDTQYF. DNA of the CDR3: TGTGCCAGCAGTTCCGGAGGGGCCTGGGGGGATACGCAGTATTTT.

This clonotype was seen more than once but under ten times. In nucleotides, the CDR3 is TGTGCCAGCAGTTACCCAGGACAGAGGGACATTCAGTACTTC. Translated: CASSYPGQRDIQYF. This chain links TRBV6-2 or TRBV6-3 with TRBJ2-4; D is possibly TRBD1 (6 bases). The V gene's germline CDR1 is MNHEY and CDR2 SVGEGT. CDR3 size: 14 residues. V lost 2 bases and J 8 bases, leaving 13 bases between the germline ends.

This clonotype was seen a handful of times. This CDR3 reads CASSPGLAGSDTQYF. CDR3 bases: TGTGCCAGCAGCCCCGGACTAGCGGGATCGGATACGCAGTATTTT. The rearrangement uses TRBV7-2 and TRBJ2-3; TRBD2 agrees at 12 bases. The trim removed 5 bases at V and 6 bases at J, leaving 6 bases unmatched. Per the germline V gene, CDR1 is SGHTA and CDR2 is FQGNSA. This CDR3 is built from 15 residues.

This clonotype was seen a few times. For the CDR3, the DNA is TGTGCCAGCAGTTTATACAGGGGTGAGACCCAGTACTTC. This gives the protein CASSLYRGETQYF. This chain joins TRBV28 and TRBJ2-5, with 7 bases fitting TRBD1. The J segment lost 5 bases and the V segment lost 1 base, leaving 1 base of the junction unmatched. There are 13 residues in the CDR3. Germline values: CDR1 MDHEN, CDR2 SYDVKM.

The V and J genes are TRBV10-3 and TRBJ2-3; unclear D gene. Per germline, CDR1 ENHRY and CDR2 SYGVKD. The CDR3 consists of 14 residues. Trimming pared 0 bases from V and 0 bases from J, leaving 4 bases between. CDR3 amino acids: CAISESTSTDTQYF. Written as DNA, the CDR3 is TGTGCCATCAGTGAGTCGACCAGCACAGATACGCAGTATTTT.

There are a few counts of this clonotype. The chain couples TRBV20-1 to TRBJ2-3; a possible D gene is TRBD1 (5 bases). Trimming stripped 1 base from V and 3 bases from J, with 11 bases between. Germline V gives CDR1 DFQATT, CDR2 SNEGSKA (reference sequence). The CDR3 loop spans 14 amino acids. CDR3 DNA: TGCAGTGCTAGAGCCCAGGGTCGGACAGATACGCAGTATTTT. It translates to CSARAQGRTDTQYF.

This clonotype was seen only a few times. This chain links TRBV7-2 with TRBJ2-5; D is unclear. Germline V CDR1 and CDR2: SGHTA, FQGNSA. The V end was cut by 4 bases, the J end by 1 base, with 7 bases between. This CDR3 comprises 13 residues. As DNA, the CDR3 is TGTGCCAGCAGCTATTGGACCCAAGAGACCCAGTACTTC. Protein: CASSYWTQETQYF. The variable domain in full, with the rest retrieved from reference TRBV7-2 and TRBJ2-5, is GAGVSQSPSNKVTEKGKDVELRCDPISGHTALYWYRQSLGQGLEFLIYFQGNSAPDKSGLPSDRFSAERTGGSVSTLTIQRTQQEDSAVYLCASSYWTQETQYFGPGTRLLVL.

This clonotype was counted only a few times. In nucleotides, the CDR3 is TGTGCCAGCAGCTTAGATCGGGCGGGGGAGCTGTTTTTT. Translated: CASSLDRAGELFF. The J gene is TRBJ2-2, the V gene TRBV11-2; D unresolved. Germline V lookup: CDR1 SGHAT, CDR2 FQNNGV. V lost 0 bases and J lost 8, with 7 bases in between. The CDR3 extends over 13 amino acids.

This clonotype has a handful of counts. This chain uses TRBV20-1 with TRBJ2-7, with 7 bases that match TRBD1. The germline gives CDR1 DFQATT, CDR2 SNEGSKA (reference sequence). The CDR3 loop spans 15 amino acids. V lost 3 bases and J lost 7; bases outside the gene matches: 15. The CDR3 nucleotides read TGCAGTGCTAGGGGGTCCAAACAGGGGCCGGGGGAGCAGTACTTC. This codes for CSARGSKQGPGEQYF.

This chain joins TRBV28 and TRBJ2-1; 9 nucleotides match TRBD1. Germline V gene sequence: CDR1 MDHEN, CDR2 SYDVKM. The CDR3 runs to 14 residues. V lost 8 bases and J lost 1; bases outside the gene matches: 3. This chain's CDR3 is CASDRGISYNEQFF. The CDR3 nucleotides are TGTGCCAGCGACAGGGGGATTTCCTACAATGAGCAGTTCTTC.

This chain connects TRBV29-1 to TRBJ2-7; 11 bases align to TRBD2. Unmatched junction bases numbered 2, after V lost 4 bases and J lost 0 bases. The CDR3 spans 14 residues. Germline CDR1 is SQVTM and CDR2 is ANQGSEA. This CDR3 is CSVVGTSGSYEQYF. The CDR3 nucleotides read TGCAGCGTTGTCGGGACTAGCGGCTCCTACGAGCAGTACTTC.

The rearrangement joins TRBV4-1 to TRBJ2-1; D remains ambiguous. V was cut by 4 bases and J by 4 bases, with 11 bases left in between. There are 14 residues in the CDR3. The germline V gene encodes CDR1 MGHRA and CDR2 YSYEKL. CDR3 DNA: TGCGCCAGCAGCCCTGTCCAATTGTACAATGAGCAGTTCTTC. It specifies CASSPVQLYNEQFF.

CDR3 nucleotides: TGCGCCAGCAGTTGGGACACTAGTCCGTCCTACGAGCAGTACTTC. Translated: CASSWDTSPSYEQYF. The chain carries TRBV5-1 and TRBJ2-7; possibly TRBD1 for D (6 bases). V lost 5 bases and J 1 base, leaving 16 bases between the germline ends. Germline V gives CDR1 SGHRS, CDR2 YFSETQ. CDR3 length: 15 amino acids.

Only a few counts were recorded for this clonotype. This sequence joins TRBV6-2 or TRBV6-3 and TRBJ2-4; 10 bases align to TRBD2. Trimming cost V 7 bases and J 8 bases; bases outside gene matches: 5. The CDR3 length is 13 residues. Germline V gene data show CDR1 as MNHEY and CDR2 as SVGEGT. In nucleotides, the CDR3 is TGTGCCAGCAACCTAGCGGGAGTCGACATTCAGTACTTC. Its protein product is CASNLAGVDIQYF.

This chain joins TRBV5-1 and TRBJ1-2; the D gene is possibly TRBD1 (5 bases). Germline V gene data show CDR1 as SGHRS and CDR2 as YFSETQ. The V end lost 3 bases, the J end lost 7 bases, and 10 bases lay between the germline ends. The CDR3 extends over 12 amino acids. The CDR3 protein is CASSWQGSGYTF. CDR3 in DNA: TGCGCCAGCAGCTGGCAGGGAAGTGGCTACACCTTC.

This clonotype has a handful of counts. The chain links TRBV9 to TRBJ2-7; D is uncertain. Trimming stripped 0 bases from V and 6 bases from J, with 10 bases between. CDR3 size: 13 residues. Germline CDR1 SGDLS, CDR2 YYNGEE. CDR3 residues: CASSVEGKGEQYF. The CDR3 bases are TGTGCCAGCAGCGTAGAGGGAAAAGGCGAGCAGTACTTC.

The chain carries TRBV11-2 and TRBJ2-5, with D uncertain. The CDR3 runs to 15 residues. Trimming shortened V by 3 bases and J by 5 bases, and 16 bases separated the two germline ends. The germline CDR1 and CDR2 sequences are SGHAT and FQNNGV. CDR3 region: CASSFYGLKGETQYF. The CDR3 DNA reads TGTGCCAGCAGCTTTTACGGCCTCAAAGGGGAGACCCAGTACTTC.

This clonotype was observed a few times. The V and J genes are TRBV14 and TRBJ1-2; D remains ambiguous. Germline CDR1 reads SGHDN; CDR2 reads FVKESK. The CDR3 covers 13 residues. Trimming took off 0 bases at V and 7 bases at J, with 9 bases between the two ends. The CDR3 DNA reads as TGTGCCAGCAGCCAAGAAAAATGGGGTGGCTACACCTTC. It translates to CASSQEKWGGYTF. Supplemented by reference TRBV14 and TRBJ1-2, the full variable domain reads EAGVTQFPSHSVIEKGQTVTLRCDPISGHDNLYWYRRVMGKEIKFLLHFVKESKQDESGMPNNRFLAERTGGTYSTLKVQPAELEDSGVYFCASSQEKWGGYTFGSGTRLTVV.

This clonotype occurred many times. The J gene is TRBJ1-5, the V gene TRBV30; D is unresolved. Trimming took 5 bases from V and 3 from J, leaving 14 bases between them. Looked up from germline, CDR1 is GTSNPN and CDR2 is SVGIG (reference sequence). This CDR3 has 14 residues. CDR3 sequence reads: CAWSLGPSNQPQHF. CDR3 nucleotides: TGTGCCTGGTCCCTCGGACCGTCCAATCAGCCCCAGCATTTT.

V usage is TRBV15 and J usage is TRBJ1-1; TRBD1 might be the D (5 bases). This CDR3 is 13 amino acids long. CDR1 is LNHNV and CDR2 is YYDKDF in the germline V gene (reference sequence). Trimming removed 4 bases from V and 3 bases from J, with 9 bases in between. CDR3 in amino acids: CATSTGRHTEAFF. The CDR3 region has the DNA TGTGCCACCAGCACGGGACGGCACACTGAAGCTTTCTTT. Based on the CDR3 plus reference TRBV15 and TRBJ1-1, the full variable domain is DAMVIQNPRYQVTQFGKPVTLSCSQTLNHNVMYWYQQKSSQAPKLLFHYYDKDFNNEADTPDNFQSRRPNTSFCFLDIRSPGLGDTAMYLCATSTGRHTEAFFGQGTRLTVV.

This sequence joins TRBV5-8 and TRBJ2-7, with 10 positions matching TRBD2. In germline, CDR1 is SGHTS, CDR2 YDEGEE. The CDR3 runs to 14 residues. Trimming took 7 bases from V and 8 from J; bases not matched to a gene: 12. CDR3 sequence reads: CASGRTSGGAKQYF. For the CDR3, the DNA is TGTGCCAGCGGACGGACTAGCGGAGGGGCCAAGCAGTACTTC.

The J gene is TRBJ2-3, the V gene TRBV20-1, with TRBD2 as a possible D gene (6 bases). The CDR3 is 16 residues long. From germline, CDR1 is DFQATT and CDR2 SNEGSKA (reference sequence). Trimming shortened V by 0 bases and J by 5 bases, and 18 bases separated the two germline ends. The CDR3 DNA is TGCAGTGCTAGAGATTCAATTGCGGGATCCTTAGATACGCAGTATTTT. Protein: CSARDSIAGSLDTQYF.

By its share, this clonotype is medium-sized (0.01 to 0.1%). The genes are TRBV6-2 or TRBV6-3 and TRBJ2-1; 11 nucleotides match TRBD2. Unmatched junction bases numbered 3, after V lost 4 bases and J lost 4 bases. CDR1 and CDR2 (germline): MNHEY, SVGEGT. The CDR3 consists of 15 residues. In DNA form, the CDR3 reads TGTGCCAGCAGTTCCGGGACTAGCGGATACAATGAGCAGTTCTTC. Residues: CASSSGTSGYNEQFF.

The V call is TRBV7-2, the J call TRBJ2-2, with TRBD1 as a possible D gene (6 bases). Between the trimmed V and J ends, which lost 1 base and 7 bases, there was a span of 7 bases. The CDR3 sequence is 13 residues long. CDR1 and CDR2 (germline): SGHTA, FQGNSA. CDR3 bases: TGTGCCAGCAGCTTAGTACAGGGCGGGGAGCTGTTTTTT. Amino acid sequence: CASSLVQGGELFF.